Sequencing of this TCR beta chain was carried out in a study of T cells in Graves' hyperthyroidism and ophthalmopathy (dated by TCRdb to the late 2010s). Describing the broader study: Peripheral blood samples were taken at the time of initial diagnosis, prior to any treatment. To identify TCR V-J signatures that set the groups apart, the researchers used a discovery cohort of approximately 98 patients, made up of around 42 with Graves' ophthalmopathy and about 60 with stable Graves' hyperthyroidism. Prospective prediction of ophthalmopathy was tested in an independent validation cohort consisting of roughly 19 hyperthyroidism patients and about 17 patients who later progressed to ophthalmopathy. The 100 discovery patients were divided at random into training and test sets in a 7:3 ratio. In addition, the study compared T-cell repertoires in thyroid tissue and in blood from about six Graves' hyperthyroidism patients. Following sampling, methimazole starting at 30 mg daily was given to hyperthyroidism patients, and high-dose intravenous methylprednisolone was given to ophthalmopathy patients. TCR Vbeta CDR3 sequencing of roughly 140 peripheral blood samples (roughly 41 ophthalmopathy, 75 hyperthyroidism and approximately 17 progressor patients) is reported in the paper. Overall results and qualifications from the work: Most expanded thyroid clonotypes (frequency above 0.001) were also detected in blood, suggesting blood repertoires may reflect thyroid immune responses. In cross-validation, a model built on a 13 V-J signature told ophthalmopathy apart from stable hyperthyroidism with approximately 90% sensitivity and roughly 81% specificity, and in testing the same model reached 80%/75%. Sample size was not statistically predetermined, and blinding of investigators to group allocation was not performed. In validation, progression to ophthalmopathy was predicted by the model with 70.59% sensitivity and just over 72% specificity, a median of approximately 7.1 months before onset.

For this clonotype: It has no known antigen specificity. A much larger clone lies one base from this, so it may be a read error.

Stable Graves' hyperthyroidism was defined as no progression to ophthalmopathy during 18 months of follow-up. Hyperthyroidism patients were aged 18 to 65 years and newly diagnosed, with disease duration of less than 2 months. Patients with uncontrolled infections, other autoimmune diseases, pregnancy or lactation were excluded. Diagnoses were established on the basis of clinical symptoms, serum thyroxine and TRAb, thyroid ultrasound, and orbital computed tomography. PBMCs were separated from approximately 10 ml of fresh peripheral blood using Ficoll-Paque density gradient centrifugation. Total RNA was extracted using Trizol reagent, and RNA quality was assessed on an Agilent 2100 Bioanalyzer. CDR1 LGHDT and CDR2 YNNKEL were looked up in the germline V gene (reference sequence). The CDR3 has 14 amino acids, counting the end cysteine and phenylalanine. Left in the record is the CDR3 DNA by itself, 42 bases read in frame from the first base. Clipping removes 4 bases from V and 8 bases from J, with 5 as the unmatched junction base count.

TCR beta CDR3 regions were amplified from RNA transcripts. The first round of RT-PCR for the TCR CDR3 was performed with the HTBI primer set and the Qiagen OneStep RT-PCR kit. A second multiplex PCR round built the libraries, followed by size selection and purification. Sequencing of the libraries was done on an Illumina HiSeq2000 using paired-end 100 bp reads. As for the authors' bioinformatics: SOAPnuke was used to process the raw data, with reads discarded if the reads contained adapters or uncalled bases, had a mean Phred below 15, or lacked an exact constant-primer or identifier match. COPE v1.2.5 was used to merge the high-quality paired reads, and each unique nucleotide sequence was defined as a clonotype. MiTCR v1.1 was used to align the clonotypes against IMGT TRBV, TRBD and TRBJ reference segments. Only V-J combinations with frequency above 0.0001, covering 99.2% of repertoires, were analysed. A TCS score was defined as the ratio of F50 (clonal expansion) to E x V (chaos), with BLOSUM62-based TCRdist applied between CDR3 peptides within each V-J. Welch's t-statistics and random forest reduced just over 500 V-J features to 10 to 15, which were used in a naive Bayes classifier (R e1071). The raw public reads went through TCRdb reprocessing: fastp at Q25, MiXCR clone calling, in-frame beta chains kept. CDR3 protein duplicates are merged, each entry listing the most common genes and DNA. TCRdb, rather than the study authors, made the V and J calls. The sample includes hundreds of thousands of distinct CDR3 sequences, with about 12% observed a single time. 9.2% of the sample belongs to the ten largest clones.

This TCR came from a woman aged 18 to 35 with Graves' hyperthyroidism. The sequenced material came from blood. The rearrangement joined TRBV3-1 to TRBJ2-1, with 10 bases in between that match TRBD1. In nucleotide form, the sequence is TGTGCCAGCAGCCGAGACGGGACAGGGGATGAGCAGTTCTTC. The resulting protein is CASSRDGTGDEQFF.